A selection of T cell receptor beta chains follows, all from one sample in a study of blood T cell repertoires in COVID-19. Profiling relied on immunoSEQ multiplex PCR, and the TCRdb table lists in-frame clones only, not all of them. Counted here are just over 80,000 clones, 81% occurring once; the ten biggest clones make up approximately 44%. The sample was peripheral blood. The receptors originated from an elderly man with acute or convalescent COVID-19. CDR3s include the opening cysteine and the closing phenylalanine or tryptophan. D genes are given only for firm matches. Part of the rows lack a size; the others show once, few, many or a class for expanded clones.

clone_size d_call j_call v_call cdr3_aa cdr3_nt
. . TRBJ2-7 TRBV7-2 CASSSRELGEQYF TGTGCCAGCAGCTCTCGGGAGCTGGGCGAGCAGTACTTC
. . TRBJ1-5 TRBV18 CASSSQGNQPQHF TGTGCCAGCTCATCGCAGGGCAATCAGCCCCAGCATTTT
few TRBD2 TRBJ2-2 TRBV5-1 CASSPGVAGATGELFF TGCGCCAGCAGCCCTGGGGTAGCGGGAGCCACCGGGGAGCTGTTTTTT
. TRBD2 TRBJ2-3 TRBV2 CASSGEAGVSTDTQYF TGTGCCAGCAGTGGAGAAGCGGGAGTGAGCACAGATACGCAGTATTTT
. . TRBJ1-1 TRBV12-3/TRBV12-4 CASRDGMNTEAFF TGTGCCAGCAGGGACGGGATGAACACTGAAGCTTTCTTT
. . TRBJ2-7 TRBV3-1/TRBV3-2 CASSRDTIYSYEQYF TGTGCCAGCAGCCGGGACACGATTTACTCCTACGAGCAGTACTTC
. . TRBJ1-5 TRBV5-6 CASSQGNQPQHF TGTGCCAGCAGTCAGGGGAATCAGCCCCAGCATTTT
. TRBD1 TRBJ2-7 TRBV7-9 CASSLGKQGPSYEQYF TGTGCCAGCAGCTTAGGGAAACAGGGGCCCTCCTACGAGCAGTACTTC
. TRBD1 TRBJ1-1 TRBV7-8 CASSGQGYTEAFF TGTGCCAGCAGTGGACAGGGGTACACTGAAGCTTTCTTT
few TRBD1 TRBJ1-1 TRBV14 CASSRQGGGTEAFF TGTGCCAGCAGCCGCCAGGGGGGCGGCACTGAAGCTTTCTTT
. . TRBJ1-6 TRBV4-2 CASSPPNRPLHF TGTGCCAGCAGCCCCCCCAATAGACCCCTCCACTTT
. TRBD2 TRBJ2-2 TRBV6-6 CASSPLTSGGNTGELFF TGTGCCAGCAGTCCTCTGACTAGCGGGGGGAACACCGGGGAGCTGTTTTTT
. . TRBJ2-1 TRBV28 CASSYPGGYRSSYNEQFF TGTGCCAGCAGTTATCCGGGTGGGTATAGGAGCTCCTACAATGAGCAGTTCTTC
. TRBD1 TRBJ2-7 TRBV18 CASSFGGAGGRYEQYF TGTGCCAGCTCATTCGGTGGGGCAGGGGGCAGGTACGAGCAGTACTTC
. . TRBJ2-7 TRBV7-8 CASRPPTGPDSYEQYF TGTGCCAGCAGACCTCCGACAGGACCGGACTCCTACGAGCAGTACTTC
. . TRBJ1-3 TRBV7-9 CASSYPEGRVGNTIYF TGTGCCAGCAGCTACCCGGAGGGGAGGGTAGGAAACACCATATATTTT
. TRBD1 TRBJ1-6 TRBV5-1 CASSSRDSLNSPLHF TGCGCCAGCAGCTCCCGGGACAGTCTTAATTCACCCCTCCACTTT
. . TRBJ1-2 TRBV28 CASRGTPNYGYTF TGTGCCAGCAGAGGGACACCCAACTATGGCTACACCTTC
. TRBD2 TRBJ2-1 TRBV29-1 CSVVGTSGSYGSYNEQFF TGCAGCGTTGTTGGGACTAGCGGGAGTTACGGGTCCTACAATGAGCAGTTCTTC
. TRBD1 TRBJ1-5 TRBV7-9 CASSRGQGSVGNQPQHF TGTGCCAGCAGTCGGGGACAGGGAAGTGTAGGCAATCAGCCCCAGCATTTT
once . TRBJ2-1 TRBV27 CASTGNKDEQFF TGTGCCAGCACAGGAAACAAGGATGAGCAGTTCTTC
. . TRBJ1-5 TRBV19 CASSTTGTPHNQPQHF TGTGCCAGTAGCACCACGGGTACCCCCCACAATCAGCCCCAGCATTTT
. . TRBJ2-4 TRBV5-4 CASSLGPLGNKNIQYF TGTGCCAGCAGCTTGGGACCCCTAGGTAACAAAAACATTCAGTACTTC
. TRBD1 TRBJ1-1 TRBV6-1 CASSSPGTGSTEAFF TGTGCCAGCAGTTCCCCCGGGACAGGGAGTACTGAAGCTTTCTTT
. TRBD2 TRBJ2-5 TRBV5-1 CASGLAGDSETQYF TGCGCCTCGGGACTAGCGGGAGATTCGGAGACCCAGTACTTC
few . TRBJ1-1 TRBV7-8 CASSLVVMNTEAFF TGTGCCAGCAGCTTAGTTGTCATGAACACTGAAGCTTTCTTT
. . TRBJ2-5 TRBV27 CASSLLGGRETQYF TGTGCCAGCAGTTTATTAGGAGGCCGGGAGACCCAGTACTTC
. . TRBJ1-6 TRBV19 CASRRELKDSPLHF TGTGCCAGTAGACGGGAACTTAAGGATTCACCCCTCCACTTT
. TRBD1 TRBJ1-2 TRBV7-9 CASSSNIQGALNYGYTF TGTGCCAGCAGCTCAAACATACAGGGGGCGCTTAACTATGGCTACACCTTC
. TRBD2 TRBJ2-5 TRBV6-2/TRBV6-3 CASSYKGGLFQETQYF TGTGCCAGCAGTTACAAGGGAGGGTTATTCCAAGAGACCCAGTACTTC
. TRBD2 TRBJ2-7 TRBV7-9 CASSSQGTSGSYEQYF TGTGCCAGCAGCTCTCAAGGGACTAGCGGGAGTTACGAGCAGTACTTC
. . TRBJ1-2 TRBV5-1 CASSLVPRHFDGYTF TGCGCCAGCAGCTTGGTTCCCAGGCATTTTGATGGCTACACCTTC
. TRBD1 TRBJ1-2 TRBV28 CASSEGQGYGYTF TGTGCCAGCAGCGAGGGACAGGGCTATGGCTACACCTTC
. . TRBJ2-5 TRBV5-4 CASSLGSTQETQYF TGTGCCAGCAGCTTGGGTAGCACCCAAGAGACCCAGTACTTC
. TRBD2 TRBJ2-3 TRBV29-1 CSVAGGSPTDTQYF TGCAGCGTTGCCGGGGGGAGCCCCACAGATACGCAGTATTTT
. . TRBJ2-3 TRBV5-1 CASSWQGPSTDTQYF TGCGCCAGCAGCTGGCAGGGCCCTTCCACAGATACGCAGTATTTT
. . TRBJ1-4 TRBV7-9 CASSPAPGEKLFF TGTGCCTCCTCCCCAGCCCCGGGTGAAAAACTGTTTTTT
few TRBD1 TRBJ1-1 TRBV6-5 CASSRDRGLAEAFF TGTGCCAGCAGCCGGGACAGGGGCTTGGCGGAAGCTTTCTTT
. . TRBJ2-1 TRBV12-3/TRBV12-4 CASSSRLNNEQFF TGTGCCAGCAGTTCCCGACTAAACAATGAGCAGTTCTTC
few TRBD2 TRBJ2-5 TRBV5-1 CASSLGTSGVGETQYF TGCGCCAGCAGCTTGGGGACTAGCGGAGTGGGGGAGACCCAGTACTTC
once . TRBJ2-7 TRBV18 CASSPVAVLGYEQYF TGTGCCAGCTCACCAGTGGCCGTCCTAGGCTACGAGCAGTACTTC
. TRBD2 TRBJ2-2 TRBV24-1 CATRDPGTSTGELFF TGTGCCACCAGGGATCCGGGGACTAGCACCGGGGAGCTGTTTTTT
. . TRBJ2-7 TRBV2 CASSGRGEQYF TGTGCCAGCAGTGGGAGGGGCGAGCAGTACTTC
few . TRBJ1-4 TRBV6-1 CASSGRQASTNEKLFF TGTGCCAGCAGTGGAAGACAGGCTTCAACTAATGAAAAACTGTTTTTT
. . TRBJ2-7 TRBV6-1 CASSEGGRSYEQYF TGTGCCAGCAGTGAAGGAGGGCGCTCCTACGAGCAGTACTTC
. . TRBJ1-1 TRBV19 CASIAGELNTEAFF TGTGCCAGTATTGCGGGAGAACTTAACACTGAAGCTTTCTTT
. . TRBJ2-3 TRBV7-2 CASSLRWASTDTQYF TGTGCCAGCAGCCTTAGGTGGGCTAGCACAGATACGCAGTATTTT
. TRBD1 TRBJ2-5 TRBV5-1 CASSFGSAGGGETQYF TGCGCCAGCAGCTTCGGGTCGGCAGGGGGCGGAGAGACCCAGTACTTC
. TRBD1 TRBJ1-4 TRBV28 CASSLNRGTNEKLFF TGTGCCAGCAGTTTGAACAGGGGAACTAATGAAAAACTGTTTTTT
. TRBD1 TRBJ2-3 TRBV9 CASSGQGAGDTQYF TGTGCCAGCAGCGGACAGGGGGCAGGAGATACGCAGTATTTT
. . TRBJ1-1 TRBV7-9 CASTLYAEAFF TGTGCCAGCACCCTCTACGCTGAAGCTTTCTTT